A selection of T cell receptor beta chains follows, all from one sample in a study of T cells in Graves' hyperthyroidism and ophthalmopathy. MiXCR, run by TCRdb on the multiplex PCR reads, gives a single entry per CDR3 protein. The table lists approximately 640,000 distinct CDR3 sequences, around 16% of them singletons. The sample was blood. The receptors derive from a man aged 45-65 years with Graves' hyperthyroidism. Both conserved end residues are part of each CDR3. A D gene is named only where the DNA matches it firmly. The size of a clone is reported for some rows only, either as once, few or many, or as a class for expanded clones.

CDR3aa: CASSADSKDEQFF; CDR3nt: TGTGCCAGCAGTGCCGACTCGAAAGATGAGCAGTTCTTC; d_gene: NA; abundance: many; j_gene: TRBJ2-1; v_gene: TRBV2
CDR3aa: CASSIVEGTSYGYTF; CDR3nt: TGTGCCAGTAGTATAGTGGAAGGGACCTCCTATGGCTACACCTTC; d_gene: NA; abundance: many; j_gene: TRBJ1-2; v_gene: TRBV19
CDR3aa: CSATRISRGRRYEQYF; CDR3nt: TGCAGTGCCACTAGGATCAGTCGCGGGAGACGGTACGAGCAGTACTTC; d_gene: TRBD2; abundance: NA; j_gene: TRBJ2-7; v_gene: TRBV20-1
CDR3aa: CASRSGTGGFSPLHF; CDR3nt: TGTGCCAGTAGGTCCGGGACAGGGGGTTTTTCACCCCTCCACTTT; d_gene: TRBD1; abundance: many; j_gene: TRBJ1-6; v_gene: TRBV19
CDR3aa: CASSQVRQGGETQYF; CDR3nt: TGCGCCAGCAGCCAAGTTCGACAGGGTGGGGAGACCCAGTACTTC; d_gene: TRBD1; abundance: NA; j_gene: TRBJ2-5; v_gene: TRBV4-3
CDR3aa: CASSPRLAVTYEQYF; CDR3nt: TGTGCCAGCAGCCCAAGACTAGCGGTAACCTACGAGCAGTACTTC; d_gene: TRBD2; abundance: few; j_gene: TRBJ2-7; v_gene: TRBV27
CDR3aa: CASSPHQGNTIYF; CDR3nt: TGTGCCAGCAGCCCACACCAAGGAAACACCATATATTTT; d_gene: NA; abundance: few; j_gene: TRBJ1-3; v_gene: TRBV6-1
CDR3aa: CASSPIPSSGNYEQYF; CDR3nt: TGTGCCAGCAGCCCCATCCCTAGTTCGGGGAACTACGAGCAGTACTTC; d_gene: NA; abundance: NA; j_gene: TRBJ2-7; v_gene: TRBV7-9
CDR3aa: CASSLNNYEQYF; CDR3nt: TGCGCCAGCAGCTTGAACAACTACGAGCAGTACTTC; d_gene: NA; abundance: many; j_gene: TRBJ2-7; v_gene: TRBV5-1
CDR3aa: CAIRKAGGGDTQYF; CDR3nt: TGTGCCATCAGAAAGGCGGGAGGAGGAGATACGCAGTATTTT; d_gene: TRBD2; abundance: many; j_gene: TRBJ2-3; v_gene: TRBV10-3
CDR3aa: CASSLPWRSYEQYF; CDR3nt: TGTGCCAGCAGCTTACCCTGGAGGTCTTACGAGCAGTACTTC; d_gene: NA; abundance: many; j_gene: TRBJ2-7; v_gene: TRBV7-2
CDR3aa: CASRLSLAGAYEQYF; CDR3nt: TGTGCCAGCAGACTTAGTCTAGCGGGAGCCTACGAGCAGTACTTC; d_gene: TRBD2; abundance: many; j_gene: TRBJ2-7; v_gene: TRBV7-2
CDR3aa: CASSQEQGPYGYTF; CDR3nt: TGCGCCAGCAGCCAAGAACAGGGGCCCTATGGCTACACCTTC; d_gene: TRBD1; abundance: NA; j_gene: TRBJ1-2; v_gene: TRBV4-3
CDR3aa: CAISGHGTDNEQFF; CDR3nt: TGTGCCATCAGTGGACACGGGACAGACAATGAGCAGTTCTTC; d_gene: TRBD1; abundance: NA; j_gene: TRBJ2-1; v_gene: TRBV10-3
CDR3aa: CASSVAATSGMYEQYF; CDR3nt: TGTGCCAGCAGCGTAGCAGCGACTAGCGGGATGTACGAGCAGTACTTC; d_gene: TRBD2; abundance: few; j_gene: TRBJ2-7; v_gene: TRBV9
CDR3aa: CASSPDMSNEKLFF; CDR3nt: TGTGCCAGCAGCCCGGACATGAGTAATGAAAAACTGTTTTTT; d_gene: NA; abundance: few; j_gene: TRBJ1-4; v_gene: TRBV11-2
CDR3aa: CSARAAGGYEQYF; CDR3nt: TGCAGTGCTAGAGCTGCAGGGGGCTACGAGCAGTACTTC; d_gene: TRBD1; abundance: many; j_gene: TRBJ2-7; v_gene: TRBV20-1